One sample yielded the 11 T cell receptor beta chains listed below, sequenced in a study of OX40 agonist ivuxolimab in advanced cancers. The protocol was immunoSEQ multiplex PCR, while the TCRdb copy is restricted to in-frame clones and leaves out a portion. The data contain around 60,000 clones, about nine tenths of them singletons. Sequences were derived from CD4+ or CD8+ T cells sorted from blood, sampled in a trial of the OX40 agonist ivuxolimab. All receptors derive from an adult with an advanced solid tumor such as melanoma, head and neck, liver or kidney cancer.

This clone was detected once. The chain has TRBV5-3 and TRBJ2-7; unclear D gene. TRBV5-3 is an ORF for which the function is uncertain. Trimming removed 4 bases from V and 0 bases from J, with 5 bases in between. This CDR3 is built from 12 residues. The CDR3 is CARSRHSYEQYF. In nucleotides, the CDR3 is TGTGCCAGAAGCCGCCACTCCTACGAGCAGTACTTC.

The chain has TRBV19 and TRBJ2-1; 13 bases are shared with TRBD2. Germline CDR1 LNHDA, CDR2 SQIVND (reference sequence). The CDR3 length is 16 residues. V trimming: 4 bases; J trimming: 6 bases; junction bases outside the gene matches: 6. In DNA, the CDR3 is TGTGCCAGTAGTAGCCTGAGACTAGCGGGAGGCAATGAGCAGTTCTTC. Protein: CASSSLRLAGGNEQFF.

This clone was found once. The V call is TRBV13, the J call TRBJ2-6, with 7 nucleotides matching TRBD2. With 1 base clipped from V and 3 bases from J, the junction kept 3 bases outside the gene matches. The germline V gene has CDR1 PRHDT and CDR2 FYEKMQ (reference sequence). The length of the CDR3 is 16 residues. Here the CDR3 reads CASSLEGGYGANVLTF. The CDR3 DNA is TGTGCCAGCAGCTTAGAGGGAGGGTATGGGGCCAACGTCCTGACTTTC.

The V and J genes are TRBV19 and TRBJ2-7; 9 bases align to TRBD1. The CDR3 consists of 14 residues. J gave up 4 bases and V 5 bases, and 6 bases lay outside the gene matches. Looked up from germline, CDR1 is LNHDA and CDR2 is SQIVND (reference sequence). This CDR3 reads CASSETGGIYEQYF. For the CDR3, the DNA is TGTGCCAGTAGTGAGACAGGGGGGATTTACGAGCAGTACTTC.

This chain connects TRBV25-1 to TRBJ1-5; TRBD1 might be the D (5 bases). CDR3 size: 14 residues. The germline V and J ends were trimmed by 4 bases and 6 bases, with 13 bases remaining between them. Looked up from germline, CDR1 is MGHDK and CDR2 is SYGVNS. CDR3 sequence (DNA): TGTGCCAGCAGTGCCGGGACGTCGAGTCAGCCCCAGCATTTT. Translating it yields CASSAGTSSQPQHF.

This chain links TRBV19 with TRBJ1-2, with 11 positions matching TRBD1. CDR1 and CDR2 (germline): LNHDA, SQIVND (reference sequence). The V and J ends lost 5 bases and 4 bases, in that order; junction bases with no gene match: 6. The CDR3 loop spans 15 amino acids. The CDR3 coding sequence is TGTGCCAGTAGTTCGGGACAGGGGGAGACCTATGGCTACACCTTC. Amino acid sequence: CASSSGQGETYGYTF.

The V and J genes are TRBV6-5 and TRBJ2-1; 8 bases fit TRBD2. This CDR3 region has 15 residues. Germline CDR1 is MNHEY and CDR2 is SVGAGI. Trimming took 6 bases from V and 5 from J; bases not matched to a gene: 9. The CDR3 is CASSRGGSGNNEQFF. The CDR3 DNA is TGTGCCAGCAGCCGTGGTGGTAGCGGGAACAATGAGCAGTTCTTC.

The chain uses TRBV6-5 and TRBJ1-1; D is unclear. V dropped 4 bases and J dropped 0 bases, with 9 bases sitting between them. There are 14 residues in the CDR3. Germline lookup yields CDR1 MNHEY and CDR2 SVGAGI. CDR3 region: CASSSGPMNTEAFF. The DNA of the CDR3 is TGTGCCAGCAGTTCCGGACCGATGAACACTGAAGCTTTCTTT.

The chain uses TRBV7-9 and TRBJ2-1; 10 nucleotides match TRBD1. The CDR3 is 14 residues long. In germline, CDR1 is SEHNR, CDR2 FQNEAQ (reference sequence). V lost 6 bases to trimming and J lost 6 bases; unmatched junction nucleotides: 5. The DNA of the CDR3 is TGTGCCAGCAGAGGGACAGGGGATGTCAATGAGCAGTTCTTC. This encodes CASRGTGDVNEQFF.

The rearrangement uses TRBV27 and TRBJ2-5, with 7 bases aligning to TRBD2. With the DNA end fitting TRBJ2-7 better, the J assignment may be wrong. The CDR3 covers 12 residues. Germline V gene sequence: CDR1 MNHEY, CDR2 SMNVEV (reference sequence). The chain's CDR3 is CASSTTSDEQYF. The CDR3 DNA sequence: TGTGCCAGCAGTACAACTAGCGACGAGCAGTACTTC.

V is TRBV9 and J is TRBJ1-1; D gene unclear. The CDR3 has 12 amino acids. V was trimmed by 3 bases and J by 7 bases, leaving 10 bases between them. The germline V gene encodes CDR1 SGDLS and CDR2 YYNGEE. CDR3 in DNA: TGTGCCAGCAGCGAGGGTGGGAGTGAAGCTTTCTTT. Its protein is CASSEGGSEAFF.